Presented here are 12 T cell receptor beta chains from one specimen sequenced in a study of type 1 and type 2 diabetes patients. The PCR template was genomic DNA. The TCR beta CDR3 region was amplified using 30 forward and 13 reverse primers. TCRdb recomputed calls from the multiplex PCR reads with MiXCR, one row per CDR3 protein. The table has around 300,000 distinct CDR3 sequences, around 47% seen once. Material: peripheral blood mononuclear cells (PBMCs). Every receptor here comes from a man younger than 35 with type 2 diabetes.

The chain employs TRBV13 and TRBJ1-1, with D hard to call. V gave up 5 bases and J gave up 10 bases, with 20 bases separating them. Germline V CDR1 and CDR2: PRHDT, FYEKMQ (reference sequence). This CDR3 has 14 residues. The CDR3 DNA sequence: TGTGCCAGCAGCGGGAGGACCCCCCTAGGTGGAGCTTTCTTT. This sequence encodes CASSGRTPLGGAFF.

This clonotype was observed at least ten times. This chain uses TRBV2 with TRBJ2-5; 9 bases fit TRBD1. CDR1 SNHLY and CDR2 FYNNEI come from the germline V gene. The CDR3 loop spans 14 amino acids. The V gene end was trimmed by 8 bases and the J gene end by 4 bases; junction bases not matched to a gene: 8. In DNA, the CDR3 is TGTGCCAGCTCGGGGACAGGGCTGGGAGAGACCCAGTACTTC. The encoded protein is CASSGTGLGETQYF.

Notes on this clonotype: Likely a read error: the CDR3 ends without its conserved phenylalanine or tryptophan. The rearrangement links TRBV2 to TRBJ2-2; no firm D call. This CDR3 is 14 amino acids long. In germline, CDR1 is SNHLY, CDR2 FYNNEI. V was shortened by 6 bases and J by 6 bases, with 14 bases between the two germline ends. DNA for the CDR3: TGTGCCAGCAGCCAAGAGTGGGGTGCCGGGGAGCTGTTTTCT. It translates to CASSQEWGAGELFS.

This clonotype showed up many times. This sequence joins TRBV2 and TRBJ2-5; maybe TRBD1 (6 bases). From germline, CDR1 is SNHLY and CDR2 FYNNEI. V lost 8 bases and J lost 5, with 12 bases in between. The CDR3 is 12 amino acids. CDR3: CASVGQGETQYF. The CDR3 coding sequence is TGTGCCAGCGTGGGCCAGGGGGAGACCCAGTACTTC.

The chain joins TRBV20-1 to TRBJ2-5; no clear D gene. Deletions cut 6 bases from V and 2 bases from J, with 13 bases between. Germline CDR1 reads DFQATT; CDR2 reads SNEGSKA (reference sequence). The CDR3 extends over 13 amino acids. The CDR3: CSAMSLLQETQYF. In DNA, the CDR3 is TGCAGTGCCATGTCTCTCCTACAAGAGACCCAGTACTTC.

DNA of the CDR3: TGTGCCGGTCGGGGGGGGACTGAAGCTTTCTTT. Its translation is CAGRGGTEAFF. This rearrangement joins TRBV28 to TRBJ1-1; D may be TRBD1 (5 bases). The CDR3 consists of 11 residues. The V end lost 11 bases, the J end lost 5 bases, and 12 bases lay between the germline ends. The germline V gene has CDR1 MDHEN and CDR2 SYDVKM.

In its sample, this clonotype was seen a few times. The chain employs TRBV30 and TRBJ1-1; D unresolved. V shed 5 bases and J shed 5 bases, with 18 bases lying between them. The CDR3 has 14 residues. Germline V gene sequence: CDR1 GTSNPN, CDR2 SVGIG (reference sequence). The CDR3 loop is CAWSPVRERTEAFF. The CDR3 DNA sequence: TGTGCCTGGTCCCCCGTAAGGGAGAGGACTGAAGCTTTCTTT.

In its sample, this clonotype was seen once. The chain links TRBV27 to TRBJ1-2; no clear D. Trimming shortened V by 8 bases and J by 6 bases, and 10 bases separated the two germline ends. The CDR3 is 11 amino acids. Germline loops: CDR1 MNHEY, CDR2 SMNVEV (reference sequence). This CDR3 reads CASLRTDGYTF. The CDR3 nucleotides read TGTGCCAGCCTGAGGACCGATGGCTACACCTTC.

The chain joins TRBV28 to TRBJ2-7; 7 bases are shared with TRBD2. The CDR3 has 15 amino acids. Germline CDR1 MDHEN, CDR2 SYDVKM. V was pared by 4 bases and J by 2 bases, with 8 bases of the junction left unmatched. The CDR3 bases are TGTGCCAGCAGTTCCGCGGCGGGAGTTGCCTACGAGCAGTACTTC. It specifies CASSSAAGVAYEQYF.

There are a few counts of this clonotype. V usage is TRBV7-2 and J usage is TRBJ2-4; the D is unclear. The CDR3 is 15 residues long. Trimming took 1 base from V and 4 from J, leaving 11 bases between them. Looked up from germline, CDR1 is SGHTA and CDR2 is FQGNSA. The CDR3 loop reads CASSLDALPKNIQYF. The CDR3 nucleotides are TGTGCCAGCAGCTTAGATGCCCTGCCAAAAAACATTCAGTACTTC.

The rearrangement joins TRBV20-1 to TRBJ2-7; a weak D match, TRBD1 (5 bases). This CDR3 is 16 amino acids long. Germline V gene sequence: CDR1 DFQATT, CDR2 SNEGSKA (reference sequence). V was shortened by 7 bases and J by 0 bases, with 22 bases between the two germline ends. In DNA form, the CDR3 reads TGCAGTGTTCCTTTGGTGAAGGGGATCAGCTCCTACGAGCAGTACTTC. Translating it yields CSVPLVKGISSYEQYF.

V is TRBV19 and J is TRBJ1-3; D unresolved. The CDR3 has 16 residues. Germline-derived CDR1 and CDR2 are LNHDA and SQIVND (reference sequence). V lost 7 bases and J lost 0, with 16 bases in between. The CDR3 region has the DNA TGTGCCAGTACCCGTGGAAGATTGGACTCTGGAAACACCATATATTTT. Protein sequence: CASTRGRLDSGNTIYF.